The clone carrying this T cell receptor beta chain was observed a few times. This entry belongs to a study of blood T cell repertoires in COVID-19. The table came from immunoSEQ multiplex PCR; TCRdb's copy has only in-frame clones and leaves some out. Here the sample spans roughly 59,000 clones, more than 60% being singletons. This CDR3 is built from 16 residues. V was clipped by 6 bases and J by 5 bases; unmatched bases: 12. Germline CDR1 SNHLY, CDR2 FYNNEI. V and J are TRBV2 and TRBJ2-3, with 9 bases aligning to TRBD2. Sequences were obtained from peripheral blood. The sequence was obtained from a human donor in a cohort sampled during active COVID-19. Written as DNA, the CDR3 is TGTGCCAGCAGACTTAAACCGGGACTAGCCGGAGATACGCAGTATTTT. It yields the protein CASRLKPGLAGDTQYF.